A single sample gave rise to the 7 T cell receptor beta chains below, sequenced in a study of T-cell reconstitution after alpha-beta-depleted transplantation in children. Preparation of the TCRbeta library involved a method that used unique molecular identifiers. TCRdb reprocessed the PCR reads with MiXCR, giving one entry per CDR3 protein. The sample holds approximately 110,000 distinct CDR3 sequences; roughly 23% are singletons and the top ten take roughly a tenth. The specimen comprised PBMCs, mostly from graft donor cells, sampled 180 days after TCRalphabeta/CD19-depleted stem cell transplant. The receptor set was obtained from a male patient aged 2-10 years who had a stem cell transplant for chronic granulomatous disease, so the T cells may come from the graft donor.

The chain recombines TRBV5-1 with TRBJ2-5, with 9 bases fitting TRBD2. V lost 3 bases and J lost 2; bases outside the gene matches: 5. Germline V gene data show CDR1 as SGHRS and CDR2 as YFSETQ. The CDR3 is made up of 15 amino acids. In DNA form, the CDR3 reads TGCGCCAGCAGCTCCGGGACTAGCAGACAAGAGACCCAGTACTTC. It codes for CASSSGTSRQETQYF.

Only a few counts were recorded for this clonotype. The chain uses TRBV29-1 and TRBJ1-2; 7 bases are a match to TRBD1. The CDR3 is made up of 14 amino acids. The germline CDR1 and CDR2 sequences are SQVTM and ANQGSEA. The V and J ends lost 6 bases and 4 bases, in that order; junction bases with no gene match: 11. The CDR3 here is CSVDRDSTGYGYTF. CDR3 in DNA: TGCAGCGTGGATAGGGACAGCACGGGCTATGGCTACACCTTC.

The rearrangement joins TRBV27 to TRBJ2-7; 7 bases are a match to TRBD1. The germline gives CDR1 MNHEY, CDR2 SMNVEV (reference sequence). V was pared by 6 bases and J by 5 bases, with 7 bases of the junction left unmatched. The CDR3 loop spans 13 amino acids. CDR3 region: CASRWDRFDEQYF. The CDR3 region has the DNA TGTGCCAGCAGATGGGACAGATTTGACGAGCAGTACTTC.

This clonotype was seen repeatedly, ten times or more. V is TRBV20-1 and J is TRBJ2-7; D is ambiguous. Trimming left V 2 bases short and J 4 bases short, with 9 bases between. CDR1 and CDR2 from the germline V gene are DFQATT and SNEGSKA (reference sequence). The length of the CDR3 is 12 residues. Here the CDR3 DNA reads TGCAGTGCTAGAATTAGGGATTACGAGCAGTACTTC. It translates to CSARIRDYEQYF.

This clonotype has a handful of counts. J is TRBJ2-1 and V is TRBV20-1; 8 bases are shared with TRBD2. The CDR3 runs to 17 residues. With 3 bases clipped from V and 2 bases from J, the junction kept 12 bases outside the gene matches. Germline values: CDR1 DFQATT, CDR2 SNEGSKA (reference sequence). The CDR3 reads CSASDWGDGRAYNEQFF. The DNA for the CDR3 is TGCAGTGCTAGTGACTGGGGGGACGGGAGGGCCTACAATGAGCAGTTCTTC.

The CDR3 spells CASSQDGQRNEAFF. Here the CDR3 DNA reads TGTGCCAGCAGCCAAGATGGCCAGAGAAATGAAGCTTTCTTT. V gene TRBV4-2 combines with J gene TRBJ1-1; D call uncertain. The CDR3 is 14 residues long. Germline CDR1 reads LGHNA; CDR2 reads YNFKEQ. Trimming removed 0 bases from V and 7 bases from J, with 12 bases in between.

This clonotype was recorded many times. This sequence joins TRBV20-1 and TRBJ2-7; 11 bases are shared with TRBD2. Germline V gene lookup returns CDR1 DFQATT and CDR2 SNEGSKA (reference sequence). The CDR3 is 17 amino acids. With 2 bases clipped from V and 0 bases from J, the junction kept 9 bases outside the gene matches. DNA for the CDR3: TGCAGTGCTAGACAGCTAGCGGGAGGCTCAAGCTCCTACGAGCAGTACTTC. Its translation is CSARQLAGGSSSYEQYF.